The TCR beta chain described here comes from a study of graft-versus-host responses after intestinal transplantation. Overall study findings and caveats: Early after transplant, HvG declines were associated with peak levels of circulating GvH clones. Analysis identified GvH clones in recipient marrow, with some appearing first in ileum or blood.

The repertoire was sequenced with immunoSEQ multiplex PCR; TCRdb's copy has only in-frame clones and lacks some. This repertoire shows fewer than 95,000 clones, roughly 91% found once; its top ten account for 1.5% to 2.5%. A word on this clone: Its cognate antigen is unknown.

The CDR3 runs to 16 residues. V shed 5 bases and J 2 bases; nucleotides not matched to a gene: 11. Germline CDR1 is LGHNA and CDR2 is YNFKEQ. This TCR was recovered from a human donor who received an intestinal transplant. The chain combines TRBV4-2 with TRBJ2-7; 8 bases match TRBD2. Sample: unstimulated CD8+ T cells sorted from spleen or lymph node cells, taken before intestinal transplant. The CDR3: CASSTTPGAGAYEQYF. CDR3 bases: TGTGCCAGCAGCACAACCCCAGGAGCGGGGGCCTACGAGCAGTACTTC.